These T cell receptor beta chains were read from a single sample in a study of OX40 agonist ivuxolimab in advanced cancers. Some clones are missing from TCRdb's copy, which holds only in-frame ones; the method was immunoSEQ multiplex PCR. Among roughly 70,000 clones listed, about 85% were seen once. This material consisted of CD4+ or CD8+ T cells sorted from blood, taken in a trial of the OX40 agonist ivuxolimab. The source is an adult with an advanced solid tumor such as melanoma, head and neck, liver or kidney cancer. The CDR3 runs from the conserved cysteine through the conserved F or W. The D gene is left open where the match is weak. The size field is filled for only some rows; it gives once, few, many or a size class.

d_gene	v_gene	j_gene	abundance	CDR3nt	CDR3aa
-	TRBV19	TRBJ1-2	-	TGTGCCAGTAGTGCCCAGAGGGGCTGGTATGGCTACACCTTC	CASSAQRGWYGYTF
TRBD1	TRBV5-4	TRBJ2-7	-	TGTGCCAGCAGCGCCACAGGGGGCGGCTACGAGCAGTACTTT	CASSATGGGYEQYF
-	TRBV7-8	TRBJ1-5	-	TGTGCCAGCAGCTTAGGACAATTTCATCAGCCCCAGCATTTT	CASSLGQFHQPQHF
-	TRBV5-6	TRBJ1-5	few	TGTGCCAGCAGCTGGGGGGCAGGGGATAGCAATCAGCCCCAGCATTTT	CASSWGAGDSNQPQHF
-	TRBV7-9	TRBJ2-1	-	TGTGCCAGCGGGGAGGAGTACAATGAGCAGTTCTTC	CASGEEYNEQFF
-	TRBV7-9	TRBJ1-2	-	TGTGCCAGCAGCTGGATGACGCGAGGCTATGGCTACACCTTC	CASSWMTRGYGYTF
TRBD1	TRBV6-5	TRBJ1-5	few	TGTGCCAGCAGTAGGACAGGGGGCGATCAGCCCCAGCATTTT	CASSRTGGDQPQHF
TRBD1	TRBV10-3	TRBJ1-4	-	TGTGCCATCAGTGAGGCACGACAGGGGGGGAATGAAAAACTGTTTTTT	CAISEARQGGNEKLFF
-	TRBV5-4	TRBJ2-7	-	TGTGCCAGCAGGGCCGGGTGGGGCGACTCCTACGAGCAGTACTTC	CASRAGWGDSYEQYF
-	TRBV5-1	TRBJ2-7	-	TGCGCCAGCAGCTTGGCGCCTACTCACTCCTACGAGCAGTACTTC	CASSLAPTHSYEQYF
-	TRBV7-4	TRBJ2-2	-	TGTGCCAGCAGCATTAGCAGGACCGGGGAGCTGTTTTTT	CASSISRTGELFF
-	TRBV5-4	TRBJ2-7	once	TGTGCCAGCAGCGGGACCAGGGGAAGTTCCTACGAGCAGTACTTC	CASSGTRGSSYEQYF
-	TRBV7-8	TRBJ2-5	-	TGTGCCAGCAGCTTACCACAGGGGGGGGAGACCCAGTACTTC	CASSLPQGGETQYF
TRBD2	TRBV7-6	TRBJ2-5	-	TGTGCCAGCAGGCCGGGACTAGCGGGGGGGCCGGGGACCCAGTACTTC	CASRPGLAGGPGTQYF
TRBD2	TRBV6-5	TRBJ2-1	-	TGTGCCAGCAGTTACTCCCTAGCGGGAGGGGGTGAGCAGTTCTTC	CASSYSLAGGGEQFF
-	TRBV6-5	TRBJ2-3	-	TGTGCCAGCAGTTACTTTGGTTATTGGGGCACAGATACGCAGTATTTT	CASSYFGYWGTDTQYF
TRBD1	TRBV5-1	TRBJ1-2	-	TGCGCCAGCAGCCTTGGACAGGGGGTGGATGGCTACACCTTC	CASSLGQGVDGYTF
TRBD1	TRBV6-1	TRBJ2-7	-	TGTGCCAGCAGTGAAGGGACAGGGGGCTACGAGCAGTACTTC	CASSEGTGGYEQYF
-	TRBV29-1	TRBJ2-2	-	TGCAGCGTTGAAGTAGGTTACACCGGGGAGCTGTTTTTT	CSVEVGYTGELFF
-	TRBV7-2	TRBJ1-3	-	TGTGCCAGCAGCTCGGACAGCGCACCTGGAAACACCATATATTTT	CASSSDSAPGNTIYF
-	TRBV7-3	TRBJ2-3	-	TGTGCCAGCAGCTTAGAGGGACCCCGGACGCAGTATTTT	CASSLEGPRTQYF
TRBD1	TRBV28	TRBJ1-1	-	TGTGCCAGTCAACAAACGGGACAGGGGAACACTGAAGCTTTCTTT	CASQQTGQGNTEAFF
-	TRBV15	TRBJ1-5	-	TGTGCCACCAGCAGAGAGGGCAATCAGCCCCAGCATTTT	CATSREGNQPQHF
-	TRBV5-1	TRBJ2-5	-	TGCGCCAGCAGCTTAGGGACCCTGCAAGAGACCCAGTACTTC	CASSLGTLQETQYF
-	TRBV2	TRBJ2-3	-	TGTGCCAGCAGTGTGGAACGGACGCAGTATTTT	CASSVERTQYF
-	TRBV5-1	TRBJ2-5	-	TGCGCCAGCAGCGGACGGACCTCTACACAAGAGACCCAGTACTTC	CASSGRTSTQETQYF
-	TRBV5-4	TRBJ1-2	-	TGTGCCAGCAGCTCCGGAGCAGAATTTAACTATGGCTACACCTTC	CASSSGAEFNYGYTF
TRBD1	TRBV30	TRBJ1-2	-	TGTGCCTGGAGCTTGACAGGGATTAACTATGGCTACACCTTC	CAWSLTGINYGYTF
TRBD2	TRBV7-2	TRBJ2-1	-	TGTGCCAGCAGCCGGAGCGGGGAGGGCAATGAGCAGTTCTTC	CASSRSGEGNEQFF
TRBD1	TRBV7-9	TRBJ1-4	-	TGTGCCAGCAGCTCCCGACAGGGAGCTAATGAAAAACTGTTTTTT	CASSSRQGANEKLFF
TRBD1	TRBV5-1	TRBJ2-3	-	TGCGCCAGCAGCTATCAACAGGGGGCCGGGGATACGCAGTATTTT	CASSYQQGAGDTQYF
-	TRBV5-4	TRBJ2-3	-	TGTGCCAGCAGCTTGGGGGGGCGGCTTACCACAGATACGCAGTATTTT	CASSLGGRLTTDTQYF
-	TRBV6-5	TRBJ1-1	few	TGTGCCAGCAGCATGAACACTGAAGCTTTCTTT	CASSMNTEAFF
-	TRBV7-2	TRBJ1-2	-	TGTGCCAGCAGTCCCGACAGGAGGCTTGGCTACACCTTC	CASSPDRRLGYTF
-	TRBV5-4	TRBJ2-4	-	TGTGCCAGCAGCTTGCAGGGTACGAACATTCAGTACTTC	CASSLQGTNIQYF
-	TRBV4-1	TRBJ1-5	-	TGCGCCAGCAGCCAATTCCCGGACCTAAATAGCAATCAGCCCCAGCATTTT	CASSQFPDLNSNQPQHF
TRBD1	TRBV10-3	TRBJ2-3	-	TGTGCCATCAGTGCCCTCCGGGGACAGGGCCCTAGCACAGATACGCAGTATTTT	CAISALRGQGPSTDTQYF
-	TRBV6-5	TRBJ1-1	-	TGTGCCAGCAGTTACTCCCGGGACGCGGTCACTGAAGCTTTCTTT	CASSYSRDAVTEAFF
-	TRBV10-1	TRBJ2-1	-	TGCGCCAGCAGTGAAACCGGGAGCCCCGGGAATGAGCAGTTCTTC	CASSETGSPGNEQFF
TRBD2	TRBV7-3	TRBJ2-1	-	TGTGCCAGCAGCAGCAATCCGGGACTAGCGGGGCACCGGGAGATCTTC	CASSSNPGLAGHREIF
-	TRBV30	TRBJ1-2	-	TGTGCCTGGGCTACTCCGGACTATGGCTACACCTTC	CAWATPDYGYTF
TRBD1	TRBV11-2	TRBJ1-3	-	TGTGCCAGCAGCGCCGACAGGGTTGGAAACACCATATATTTT	CASSADRVGNTIYF
-	TRBV5-1	TRBJ2-1	-	TGCGCCAGCAGTACTACGGCCTCCAGCGTGTCCTACAATGAGCAGTTCTTC	CASSTTASSVSYNEQFF
-	TRBV4-1	TRBJ2-7	-	TGCGCCAGCAGCCAAGAAAGAGGACTCTTGAGGTCCTACGAGCAGTACTTC	CASSQERGLLRSYEQYF
-	TRBV28	TRBJ1-5	-	TGTGCCAGCAGTAAGGGACATAGCAATCAGCCCCAGCATTTT	CASSKGHSNQPQHF
TRBD2	TRBV4-1	TRBJ2-1	-	TGCGCCAGCAGCCAAGACAAAGGGACTAGCGGGGGACCCAATGAGCAGTTCTTC	CASSQDKGTSGGPNEQFF
-	TRBV21-1	TRBJ1-5	-	TGTGCCAGCGGCTGGACAGAGAACAATCAGCCCCAGCATTTT	CASGWTENNQPQHF
TRBD1	TRBV11-2	TRBJ2-6	-	TGTGCCAGCAGCTTAGTTACAGGGGGCCTCTCTGGGGCCAACGTCCTGACTTTC	CASSLVTGGLSGANVLTF